This T cell receptor (beta chain) comes out of a study of control samples from healthy donors and cancer patients. The protocol was immunoSEQ multiplex PCR, while the TCRdb copy is restricted to in-frame clones and leaves out a portion. The sample shows some 130,000 clones, more than 85% of them seen only once. The clonotype was recovered from a man aged 50 to 59 with head and neck cancer. The sample taken for sequencing was PBMCs.

As DNA, the CDR3 is TGTGCCAGCAGACTGACAGGGGAGGAAAAACTGTTTTTT. It translates to CASRLTGEEKLFF. The J gene is TRBJ1-4, the V gene TRBV13; 8 nucleotides agree with TRBD1. The CDR3 totals 13 residues. Trimming took 6 bases from V and 8 from J; bases not matched to a gene: 5. The germline CDR1 and CDR2 sequences are PRHDT and FYEKMQ (reference sequence).